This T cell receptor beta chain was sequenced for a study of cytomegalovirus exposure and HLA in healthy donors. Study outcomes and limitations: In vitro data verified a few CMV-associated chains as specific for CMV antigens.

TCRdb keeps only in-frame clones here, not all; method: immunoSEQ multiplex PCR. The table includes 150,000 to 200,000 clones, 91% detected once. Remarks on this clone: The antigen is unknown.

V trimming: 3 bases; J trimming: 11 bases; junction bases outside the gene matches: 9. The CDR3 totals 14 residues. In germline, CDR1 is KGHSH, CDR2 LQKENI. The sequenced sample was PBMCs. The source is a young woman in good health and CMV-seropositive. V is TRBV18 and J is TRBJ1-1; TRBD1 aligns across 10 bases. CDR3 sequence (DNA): TGTGCCAGCTCACCCCTGGACAGGGGGGACCTGGCTTTCTTT. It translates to CASSPLDRGDLAFF.